The 30 T cell receptor beta chains listed next were all sequenced from one sample in a study of blood T cell repertoires in COVID-19. Sequencing used immunoSEQ multiplex PCR; TCRdb keeps in-frame clones, though not all of them. Of 130,000 to 150,000 clones in the sample, about four fifths were seen once. Material: PBMCs or T cells enriched from blood (not recorded which). The receptors originated from a man aged 50 to 60 who had recovered from COVID-19.

The chain couples TRBV27 to TRBJ2-1, with 12 bases aligning to TRBD2. After removal of 10 bases from V and 6 bases from J, the junction contained 4 bases not matched to a gene. The CDR3 extends over 13 amino acids. Germline V gene lookup returns CDR1 MNHEY and CDR2 SMNVEV (reference sequence). CDR3 DNA: TGTGCCACCGGACTAGCGGGGAGCAATGAGCAGTTCTTC. Its protein is CATGLAGSNEQFF.

This clone turned up a few times. The chain employs TRBV4-3 and TRBJ2-6; 7 nucleotides line up with TRBD1. Looked up from germline, CDR1 is LGHNA and CDR2 is YSLEER. V was clipped by 1 base and J by 0 bases; unmatched bases: 3. The CDR3 is 17 residues long. For the CDR3, the DNA is TGCGCCAGCAGCCAAGGGGACAGTGACTCTGGGGCCAACGTCCTGACTTTC. The encoded protein is CASSQGDSDSGANVLTF.

The V and J genes are TRBV7-9 and TRBJ2-7; 9 nucleotides match TRBD2. CDR1 is SEHNR and CDR2 is FQNEAQ in the germline V gene (reference sequence). The CDR3 has 15 amino acids. The V segment lost 2 bases and the J segment 4 bases; nucleotides outside the gene matches: 6. CDR3 amino acids: CASSLKLAGDYEQYF. The DNA of the CDR3 is TGTGCCAGCAGCTTAAAGTTAGCGGGGGATTACGAGCAGTACTTC.

The genes are TRBV10-3 and TRBJ2-4; TRBD2 aligns across 14 bases. The CDR3 is 16 amino acids. The V gene end was trimmed by 4 bases and the J gene end by 7 bases; junction bases not matched to a gene: 6. CDR1 and CDR2 from the germline V gene are ENHRY and SYGVKD. The CDR3 DNA reads TGTGCCATCAGTGGAAGTTGGACTAGCGGGGGGAACATTCAGTACTTC. Amino acid sequence: CAISGSWTSGGNIQYF.

The chain joins TRBV4-2 to TRBJ1-3; TRBD1 agrees at 9 bases. V lost 2 bases, J lost 1 base, and 6 bases stayed unmatched. Germline V gives CDR1 LGHNA, CDR2 YNFKEQ. The CDR3 has 17 residues. The CDR3 DNA is TGTGCCAGCAGCCAACCGACGGGACAGGGATCTGGAAACACCATATATTTT. It is translated as CASSQPTGQGSGNTIYF.

CDR3 sequence (DNA): TGTGCCAGCAGCTTAGACAGGGCGAGCCAGCCCCAGCATTTT. It yields the protein CASSLDRASQPQHF. V is TRBV7-8 and J is TRBJ1-5; perhaps TRBD1 as D (6 bases). Trimming took 1 base from V and 7 from J, leaving 11 bases between them. Looked up from germline, CDR1 is SGHVS and CDR2 is FQNEAQ. This CDR3 contains 14 residues.

A remark on this clone: With a much larger clone just one base away, this may be a read error. This chain uses TRBV7-2 with TRBJ1-1; 10 nucleotides match TRBD1. CDR1 is SGHTA, CDR2 FQGNSA, per germline. The length of the CDR3 is 16 residues. In DNA, the CDR3 is TGTGCCGGCAGCCCAGGGACAGGGGCCTGGGGAGCTGAAGCTTTCTTT. Translation: CAGSPGTGAWGAEAFF.

The CDR3 DNA reads TGTGCCAGCAGCTTCCCTCCCGGGGAGGACTATGGCTACACCTTC. This translates into CASSFPPGEDYGYTF. The chain joins TRBV5-4 to TRBJ1-2; D is unclear. Germline V gene sequence: CDR1 SGHNT, CDR2 YYREEE (reference sequence). The CDR3 length is 15 residues. V was cut by 2 bases and J by 3 bases, with 14 bases left in between.

This clone was observed a handful of times. The J gene is TRBJ1-1, the V gene TRBV9; 8 bases map to TRBD1. The CDR3 has 12 residues. CDR1 SGDLS and CDR2 YYNGEE come from the germline V gene. V lost 3 bases, J lost 7 bases, and 2 bases stayed unmatched. This CDR3 is CASSGDRGEAFF. In DNA form, the CDR3 reads TGTGCCAGCAGCGGAGACAGGGGTGAAGCTTTCTTT. Supplemented by reference TRBV9 and TRBJ1-1, the full variable domain reads DSGVTQTPKHLITATGQRVTLRCSPRSGDLSVYWYQQSLDQGLQFLIQYYNGEERAKGNILERFSAQQFPDLHSELNLSSLELGDSALYFCASSGDRGEAFFGQGTRLTVV.

The J gene is TRBJ1-1, the V gene TRBV10-3; possibly TRBD1 for D (6 bases). Germline V gives CDR1 ENHRY, CDR2 SYGVKD. The CDR3 contains 12 residues. The germline V and J ends were trimmed by 9 bases and 1 base, with 9 bases remaining between them. The CDR3 protein is CAISQGNTEAFF. CDR3 bases: TGTGCCATATCACAGGGGAACACTGAAGCTTTCTTT.

V and J are TRBV4-3 and TRBJ2-2, with 9 bases aligning to TRBD2. In germline, CDR1 is LGHNA, CDR2 YSLEER. V lost 0 bases to trimming and J lost 0 bases; unmatched junction nucleotides: 14. The CDR3 covers 21 residues. CDR3 sequence: CASSQDLNTPGLAPNTGELFF. The CDR3 DNA follows: TGCGCCAGCAGCCAAGATCTGAATACTCCGGGACTAGCACCGAACACCGGGGAGCTGTTTTTT.

The CDR3 loop is CASSYSTGITEAFF. CDR3 DNA: TGTGCCAGCAGTTACTCTACAGGGATCACTGAAGCTTTCTTT. The V call is TRBV6-5, the J call TRBJ1-1; maybe TRBD1 (6 bases). The CDR3 runs to 14 residues. Germline-derived CDR1 and CDR2 are MNHEY and SVGAGI. Trimming pared 0 bases from V and 4 bases from J, leaving 9 bases between.

V usage is TRBV27 and J usage is TRBJ2-7; D is perhaps TRBD1 (6 bases). The CDR3 totals 15 residues. CDR1 MNHEY and CDR2 SMNVEV come from the germline V gene (reference sequence). With 5 bases removed from V and 4 bases from J, the gap between germline ends came to 18 bases. The CDR3: CASSPGGQKWYEQYF. The CDR3 nucleotides read TGTGCCAGCAGTCCCGGCGGACAGAAATGGTACGAGCAGTACTTC.

The V gene is TRBV28, the J gene TRBJ1-5; D gene uncertain. CDR3 length: 16 residues. V was shortened by 3 bases and J by 4 bases, with 16 bases between the two germline ends. Germline CDR1 MDHEN, CDR2 SYDVKM. CDR3 in amino acids: CASSLASDLPNQPQHF. The CDR3 region has the DNA TGTGCCAGCAGTTTGGCCAGCGACCTACCAAATCAGCCCCAGCATTTT. The complete variable domain, with remaining parts taken from reference TRBV28 and TRBJ1-5, reads DVKVTQSSRYLVKRTGEKVFLECVQDMDHENMFWYRQDPGLGLRLIYFSYDVKMKEKGDIPEGYSVSREKKERFSLILESASTNQTSMYLCASSLASDLPNQPQHFGDGTRLSIL.

The chain uses TRBV6-2 or TRBV6-3 and TRBJ2-7, with D unresolved. V lost 4 bases to trimming and J lost 3 bases, with 7 bases between them. The CDR3 has 12 amino acids. The germline CDR1 and CDR2 sequences are MNHEY and SVGEGT. CDR3 in DNA: TGTGCCAGCAGTTCGAGGATCTACGAGCAGTACTTC. Residues: CASSSRIYEQYF.

J is TRBJ2-7 and V is TRBV24-1, with 11 bases aligning to TRBD1. The CDR3 extends over 13 amino acids. CDR1 and CDR2 (germline): KGHDR, SFDVKD. After removal of 9 bases from V and 3 bases from J, the junction contained 3 bases not matched to a gene. The CDR3 region is CATSGTGGYEQYF. The CDR3, as DNA: TGTGCCACCTCCGGGACAGGGGGCTACGAGCAGTACTTC.

The genes are TRBV7-9 and TRBJ1-1, with D uncertain. V was cut by 5 bases and J by 6 bases, with 7 bases left in between. The CDR3 length is 11 residues. Germline V CDR1 and CDR2: SEHNR, FQNEAQ (reference sequence). DNA for the CDR3: TGTGCCAGCAGCCCCCCCGCTGAAGCTTTCTTT. Its protein product is CASSPPAEAFF.

This chain connects TRBV5-1 to TRBJ1-2; tentative D call: TRBD1 (5 bases). There are 14 residues in the CDR3. The V end lost 5 bases, the J end lost 0 bases, and 11 bases lay between the germline ends. Germline V gene lookup returns CDR1 SGHRS and CDR2 YFSETQ. Here the CDR3 reads CASRDSPANYGYTF. The CDR3 nucleotides are TGCGCCAGCAGAGACAGCCCAGCTAACTATGGCTACACCTTC.

The V and J genes are TRBV10-3 and TRBJ1-2; D is unclear. V was pared by 10 bases and J by 3 bases, with 12 bases between. The CDR3 spans 12 residues. The germline gives CDR1 ENHRY, CDR2 SYGVKD. The CDR3 DNA reads as TGTGCCAGCACCGGGTCCGACTATGGCTACACCTTC. Translation gives CASTGSDYGYTF.

CDR3 protein: CASSPSLGTNKNYGYTF. As DNA, the CDR3 is TGTGCCAGCAGCCCATCCCTCGGGACAAATAAGAACTATGGCTACACCTTC. The genes are TRBV14 and TRBJ1-2; D may be TRBD1 (6 bases). This CDR3 has 17 residues. CDR1 is SGHDN and CDR2 is FVKESK in the germline V gene. V gave up 4 bases and J gave up 2 bases, with 20 bases separating them.

The rearrangement uses TRBV7-9 and TRBJ2-3; D is undetermined. Between the trimmed V and J ends, which lost 2 bases and 2 bases, there was a span of 8 bases. From germline, CDR1 is SEHNR and CDR2 FQNEAQ (reference sequence). The CDR3 spans 14 residues. The DNA of the CDR3 is TGTGCCAGCAGCTTAACATCGATCACAGATACGCAGTATTTT. Amino acid sequence: CASSLTSITDTQYF.

In DNA, the CDR3 is TGTGCCAGCAGTTACCTTCGGGTGAGTGAAGCTTTCTTT. This codes for CASSYLRVSEAFF. The chain has TRBV6-5 and TRBJ1-1; D uncertain. Trimming took off 2 bases at V and 7 bases at J, with 11 bases between the two ends. Per germline, CDR1 MNHEY and CDR2 SVGAGI. The CDR3 extends over 13 amino acids.

The sample holds a few counts of this clone. The CDR3 DNA reads TGTGCCAGCAGCCGGGACAGGGGTCAAGAGACCCAGTACTTC. Translation gives CASSRDRGQETQYF. The chain couples TRBV6-5 to TRBJ2-5; TRBD1 matches 10 bases. The CDR3 spans 14 residues. V dropped 6 bases and J dropped 2; count of bases not matched to a gene: 3. Germline lookup yields CDR1 MNHEY and CDR2 SVGAGI.

V is TRBV9 and J is TRBJ1-1; TRBD1 matches 10 bases. The CDR3 is made up of 14 amino acids. The trim removed 4 bases at V and 7 bases at J, leaving 7 bases unmatched. Germline-derived CDR1 and CDR2 are SGDLS and YYNGEE. This CDR3 reads CASSPRTGGIEAFF. The CDR3 region has the DNA TGTGCCAGCAGCCCCCGGACAGGGGGTATTGAAGCTTTCTTT.

The V and J genes are TRBV19 and TRBJ1-2; D perhaps matches TRBD1 (6 bases). The CDR3 totals 15 residues. Germline V CDR1 and CDR2: LNHDA, SQIVND (reference sequence). The germline V and J ends were trimmed by 2 bases and 6 bases, with 16 bases remaining between them. The CDR3 DNA reads as TGTGCCAGTAGTATATCCGGGACACAAGTTGATGGCTACACCTTC. It is translated as CASSISGTQVDGYTF.

This clone has a single count. The chain is built from TRBV19 and TRBJ2-7, with D possibly being TRBD2 (6 bases). Trimming removed 3 bases from V and 3 bases from J, with 24 bases in between. Germline-derived CDR1 and CDR2 are LNHDA and SQIVND (reference sequence). This CDR3 has 18 amino acids. The DNA of the CDR3 is TGTGCCAGTAGTATTTCCGGACGGGCGGCGGGAATTTTCTACGAGCAGTACTTC. This encodes CASSISGRAAGIFYEQYF. Looking up the rest from reference TRBV19 and TRBJ2-7 gives the full variable domain: DGGITQSPKYLFRKEGQNVTLSCEQNLNHDAMYWYRQDPGQGLRLIYYSQIVNDFQKGDIAEGYSVSREKKESFPLTVTSAQKNPTAFYLCASSISGRAAGIFYEQYFGPGTRLTVT.

The sample holds one count of this clone. The V call is TRBV6-5, the J call TRBJ2-3; D is unclear. The germline V gene has CDR1 MNHEY and CDR2 SVGAGI. V shed 1 base and J shed 1 base, with 9 bases lying between them. This CDR3 has 15 amino acids. The CDR3 DNA reads TGTGCCAGCAGTTACTGGCAAACCGGCACAGATACGCAGTATTTT. Translating it yields CASSYWQTGTDTQYF.

This clone appeared a single time. The sample has other DNA sequences that encode this CDR3 too. The chain uses TRBV9 and TRBJ2-7; 7 bases are shared with TRBD2. Germline values: CDR1 SGDLS, CDR2 YYNGEE. V trimming: 0 bases; J trimming: 3 bases; junction bases outside the gene matches: 3. CDR3 length: 14 amino acids. DNA of the CDR3: TGTGCCAGCAGCGTAGCTACGGGGGGCTACGAGCAGTACTTC. Its translation: CASSVATGGYEQYF.

The chain carries TRBV6-2 or TRBV6-3 and TRBJ1-5; D perhaps matches TRBD1 (6 bases). V lost 0 bases to trimming and J lost 4 bases, with 19 bases between them. The germline CDR1 and CDR2 sequences are MNHEY and SVGEGT. The CDR3 runs to 18 residues. CDR3: CASSYSRQALMPNQPQHF. The CDR3, as DNA: TGTGCCAGCAGTTACTCCCGACAGGCCCTTATGCCTAATCAGCCCCAGCATTTT.

The chain has TRBV6-2 or TRBV6-3 and TRBJ2-7; 11 nucleotides agree with TRBD1. From germline, CDR1 is MNHEY and CDR2 SVGEGT. V lost 2 bases and J lost 0; bases outside the gene matches: 3. There are 16 residues in the CDR3. This chain's CDR3 is CASSYGDRGSSYEQYF. For the CDR3, the DNA is TGTGCCAGCAGTTACGGGGACAGGGGGAGCTCCTACGAGCAGTACTTC.